The present T cell receptor (beta chain) was sequenced within a study of T cells in Graves' hyperthyroidism and ophthalmopathy. Authors of the study amplified TCR beta CDR3 regions from RNA transcripts. RT-PCR in the first round (using the HTBI primer set) targeted the TCR CDR3. TCRdb re-derived calls from the multiplex PCR reads in MiXCR, one entry per CDR3 protein. The sample lists 360,000 or so distinct CDR3 sequences; 15% to 20% were seen once. The V gene's germline CDR1 is SGHTA and CDR2 FQGNSA. The CDR3 contains 13 residues. V was shortened by 5 bases and J by 0 bases, with 8 bases between the two germline ends. With respect to this clonotype: Its antigen remains unidentified.

Individuals with ophthalmopathy presented a Clinical Activity Score of at least 3, a NOSPECS grade of at least 4 and a duration under 3 months. From more than 9 ml of fresh peripheral blood, PBMCs were isolated. Study findings and constraints: Ophthalmopathy was model-predicted a median about 7.1 months pre-onset. Researchers found most expanded thyroid clonotypes above 0.001 in blood as well.

The origin of this receptor is a woman aged 40 to 50 with Graves' ophthalmopathy. The rearrangement joins TRBV7-2 to TRBJ2-7; no firm D call. The sequencing input was blood. The DNA of the CDR3 is TGTGCCAGCAGCCCTTGGAGCTCCTACGAGCAGTACTTC. It specifies CASSPWSSYEQYF.